This T cell receptor (beta chain) was obtained from a study of T cell repertoires in cytomegalovirus infection. Overall study: From public TCR beta signatures came an indication of both CMV infection and matching HLA type. Findings of the study overall: Of the TCR beta families, the public ones yielded a cumulative frequency that identified carriers of CMV plus the relevant HLA. It was HLA-C-restricted CMV-specific TCR beta clonotypes that dominated the response ex vivo.

Remarks on this clonotype: Antigen unknown.

Trimming at V came to 5 bases and at J to 13 bases, leaving 9 bases not matched to a gene. Germline CDR1 is SGHAT and CDR2 is FQNNGV. CDR3 length: 13 residues. TCRdb redid the calling of the reads with MiXCR, one entry per CDR3 protein. Among around 100,000 distinct CDR3 sequences listed, 10% were seen once. The sequencing sample was made of PBMCs, sequenced either directly or after in vitro stimulation (not recorded which). This clonotype originated in a human donor in good health (CMV status not recorded). Some clones in this sample may be carry-over from other donors' samples. The V call is TRBV11-2, the J call TRBJ2-1; 9 bases align to TRBD2. The CDR3 DNA reads TGTGCCAGCAGCGGGAGCGGGAGGTTTGGTCAGTTCTTC. Amino acid sequence: CASSGSGRFGQFF.